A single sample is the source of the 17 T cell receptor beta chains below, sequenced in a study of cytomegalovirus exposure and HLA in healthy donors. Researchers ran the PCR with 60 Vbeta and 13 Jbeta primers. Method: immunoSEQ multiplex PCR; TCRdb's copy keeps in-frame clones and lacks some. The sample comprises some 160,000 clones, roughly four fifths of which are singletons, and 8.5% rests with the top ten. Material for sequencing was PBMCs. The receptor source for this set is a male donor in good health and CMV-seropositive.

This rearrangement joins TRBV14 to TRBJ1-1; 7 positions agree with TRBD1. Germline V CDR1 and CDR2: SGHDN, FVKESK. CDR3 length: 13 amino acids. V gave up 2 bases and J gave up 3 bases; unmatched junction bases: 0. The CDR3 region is CASSQQGDTEAFF. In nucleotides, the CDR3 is TGTGCCAGCAGCCAACAGGGGGACACTGAAGCTTTCTTT.

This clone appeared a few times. The CDR3 spells CAWRRGWGPAFF. CDR3 DNA: TGTGCCTGGAGGCGGGGATGGGGTCCAGCTTTCTTT. This chain joins TRBV30 and TRBJ1-1; the D is unclear. With 3 bases removed from V and 10 bases from J, the gap between germline ends came to 15 bases. The CDR3 has 12 amino acids. Germline V gene data show CDR1 as GTSNPN and CDR2 as SVGIG (reference sequence).

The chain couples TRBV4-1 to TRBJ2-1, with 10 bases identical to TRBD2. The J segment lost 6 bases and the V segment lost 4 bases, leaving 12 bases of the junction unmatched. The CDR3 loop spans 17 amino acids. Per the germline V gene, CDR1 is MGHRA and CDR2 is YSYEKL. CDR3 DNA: TGCGCCAGCAGCCTTCCTCTGACAGCGGGGGGGCCCAATGAGCAGTTCTTC. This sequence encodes CASSLPLTAGGPNEQFF.

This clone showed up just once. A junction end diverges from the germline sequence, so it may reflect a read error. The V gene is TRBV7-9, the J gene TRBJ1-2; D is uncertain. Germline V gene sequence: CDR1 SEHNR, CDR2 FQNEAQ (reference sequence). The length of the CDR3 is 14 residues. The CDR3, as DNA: TGTTCCAGCAGCTTTAGCCAGCGAGGAAGAGGCTACACCTTC. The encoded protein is CSSSFSQRGRGYTF.

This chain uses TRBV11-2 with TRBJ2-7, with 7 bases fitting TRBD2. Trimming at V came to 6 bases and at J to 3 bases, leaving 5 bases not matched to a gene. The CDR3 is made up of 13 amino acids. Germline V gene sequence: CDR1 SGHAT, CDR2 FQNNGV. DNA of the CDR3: TGTGCCAGCAGGGGGGGGTCCGGCTACGAGCAGTACTTC. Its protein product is CASRGGSGYEQYF. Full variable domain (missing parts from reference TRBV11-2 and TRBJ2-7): EAGVAQSPRYKIIEKRQSVAFWCNPISGHATLYWYQQILGQGPKLLIQFQNNGVVDDSQLPKDRFSAERLKGVDSTLKIQPAKLEDSAVYLCASRGGSGYEQYFGPGTRLTVT.

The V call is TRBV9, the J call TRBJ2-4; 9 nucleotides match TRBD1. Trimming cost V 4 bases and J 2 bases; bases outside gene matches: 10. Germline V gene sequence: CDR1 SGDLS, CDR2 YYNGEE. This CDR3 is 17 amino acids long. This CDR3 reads CASSRNRDRESKNIQYF. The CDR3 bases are TGTGCCAGCAGCAGAAATCGGGACAGGGAGTCCAAAAACATTCAGTACTTC.

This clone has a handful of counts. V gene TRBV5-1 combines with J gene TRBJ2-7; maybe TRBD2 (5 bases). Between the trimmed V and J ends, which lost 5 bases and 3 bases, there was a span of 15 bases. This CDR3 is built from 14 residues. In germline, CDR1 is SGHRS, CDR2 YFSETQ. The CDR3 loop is CASRRTDSHYEQYF. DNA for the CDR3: TGCGCCAGCAGAAGGACTGATTCCCACTACGAGCAGTACTTC.

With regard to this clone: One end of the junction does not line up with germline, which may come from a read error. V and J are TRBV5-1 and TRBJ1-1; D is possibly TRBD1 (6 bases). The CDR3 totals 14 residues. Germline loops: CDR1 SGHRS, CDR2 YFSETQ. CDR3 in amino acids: CASSLGGQGTEAFF. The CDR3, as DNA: TGCGCCAGCAGTTTGGGGGGACAAGGGACTGAAGCTTTCTTT.

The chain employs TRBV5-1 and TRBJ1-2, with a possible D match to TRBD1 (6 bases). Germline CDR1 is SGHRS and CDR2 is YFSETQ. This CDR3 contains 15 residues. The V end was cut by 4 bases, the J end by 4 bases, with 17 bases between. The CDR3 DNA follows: TGCGCCAGCAGCCGCACGGACAGCCGACTCTATGGCTACACCTTC. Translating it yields CASSRTDSRLYGYTF.

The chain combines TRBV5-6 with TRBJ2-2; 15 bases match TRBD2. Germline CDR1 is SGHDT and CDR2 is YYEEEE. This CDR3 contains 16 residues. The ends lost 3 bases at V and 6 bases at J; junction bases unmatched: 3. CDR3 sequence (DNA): TGTGCCAGCAGCTCCTGGACTAGCGGGAGGGCCGGGGAGCTGTTTTTT. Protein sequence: CASSSWTSGRAGELFF.

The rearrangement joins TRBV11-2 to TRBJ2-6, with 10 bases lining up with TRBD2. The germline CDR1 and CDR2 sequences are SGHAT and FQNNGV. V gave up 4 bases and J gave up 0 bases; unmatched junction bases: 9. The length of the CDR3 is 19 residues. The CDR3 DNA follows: TGTGCCAGCAGCTCCCCCCGGACTAGCGGTGGCTCTGGGGCCAACGTCCTGACTTTC. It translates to CASSSPRTSGGSGANVLTF. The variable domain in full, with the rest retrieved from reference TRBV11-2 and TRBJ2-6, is EAGVAQSPRYKIIEKRQSVAFWCNPISGHATLYWYQQILGQGPKLLIQFQNNGVVDDSQLPKDRFSAERLKGVDSTLKIQPAKLEDSAVYLCASSSPRTSGGSGANVLTFGAGSRLTVL.

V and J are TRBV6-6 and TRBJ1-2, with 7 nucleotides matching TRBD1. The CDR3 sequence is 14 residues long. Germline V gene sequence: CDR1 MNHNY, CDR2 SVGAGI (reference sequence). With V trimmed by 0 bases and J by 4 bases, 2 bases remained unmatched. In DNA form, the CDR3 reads TGTGCCAGCAGTTACTCGGGACAGCTCTATGGCTACACCTTC. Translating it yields CASSYSGQLYGYTF.

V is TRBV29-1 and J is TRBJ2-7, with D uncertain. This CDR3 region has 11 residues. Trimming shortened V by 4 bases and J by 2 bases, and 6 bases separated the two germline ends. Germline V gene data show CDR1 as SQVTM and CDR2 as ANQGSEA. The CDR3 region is CSVAQAYEQYF. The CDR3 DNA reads TGCAGCGTTGCCCAGGCCTACGAGCAGTACTTC.

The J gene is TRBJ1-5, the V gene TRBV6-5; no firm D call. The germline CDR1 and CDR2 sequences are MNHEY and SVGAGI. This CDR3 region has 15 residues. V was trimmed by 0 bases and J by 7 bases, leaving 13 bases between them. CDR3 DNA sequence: TGTGCCAGCAGTTACTCGTCGGGGTTAGGCCAGCCCCAGCATTTT. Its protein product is CASSYSSGLGQPQHF.

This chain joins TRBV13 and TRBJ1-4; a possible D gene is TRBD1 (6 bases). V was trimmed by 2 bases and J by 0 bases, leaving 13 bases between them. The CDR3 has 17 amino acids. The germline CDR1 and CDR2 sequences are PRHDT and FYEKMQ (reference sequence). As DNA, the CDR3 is TGTGCCAGCAGCTTACGGACAGTGCTATCAACTAATGAAAAACTGTTTTTT. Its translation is CASSLRTVLSTNEKLFF.

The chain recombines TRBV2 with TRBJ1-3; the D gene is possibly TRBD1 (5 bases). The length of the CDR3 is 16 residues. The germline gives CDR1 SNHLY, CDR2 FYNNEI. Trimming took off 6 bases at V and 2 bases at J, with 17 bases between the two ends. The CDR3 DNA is TGTGCCAGCAGACTATCCCGGGACTACACTGGAAACACCATATATTTT. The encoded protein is CASRLSRDYTGNTIYF.

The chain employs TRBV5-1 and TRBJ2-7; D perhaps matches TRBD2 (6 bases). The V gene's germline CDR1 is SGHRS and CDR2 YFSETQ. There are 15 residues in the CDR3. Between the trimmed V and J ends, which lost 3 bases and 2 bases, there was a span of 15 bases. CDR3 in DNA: TGCGCCAGCAGCTCGCAGGAGGGGCTTACCTACGAGCAGTACTTC. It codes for CASSSQEGLTYEQYF.